There are many counts of the clone carrying this T cell receptor beta chain. The antigen is undetermined. Germline V gene lookup returns CDR1 SGHVS and CDR2 FNYEAQ. V was clipped by 5 bases and J by 2 bases; unmatched bases: 5. This CDR3 spans 14 amino acids. This entry belongs to a study of Graves' ophthalmopathy and Graves' hyperthyroidism. Other autoimmune diseases, uncontrolled infections, pregnancy or lactation led to the exclusion of patients. Study-level points and caveats: Sensitivity reached 85% to 90% and specificity about 81% for a 13-signature model separating ophthalmopathy from stable hyperthyroidism.

RNA transcripts served as template for amplifying TCR beta CDR3 sequences. HTBI-primed first-round RT-PCR preceded second-round multiplex PCR. TCRdb reprocessed the multiplex PCR reads via MiXCR and lists one record per CDR3 protein. The sample contains around 1,000,000 distinct CDR3 sequences, less than 45% of which appear only once. This receptor was taken from an adult man with Graves' hyperthyroidism. V and J are TRBV7-6 and TRBJ2-7, with TRBD1 matching 8 bases. Sequencing was done on a sample of peripheral blood or thyroid tissue (not recorded which). As DNA, the CDR3 is TGTGCCAGCAGCCGGGGACAGGATACCTACGAGCAGTACTTC. This gives the protein CASSRGQDTYEQYF. The full variable domain, with the rest looked up from reference TRBV7-6 and TRBJ2-7, is GAGVSQSPRYKVTKRGQDVALRCDPISGHVSLYWYRQALGQGPEFLTYFNYEAQQDKSGLPNDRFSAERPEGSISTLTIQRTEQRDSAMYRCASSRGQDTYEQYFGPGTRLTVT.